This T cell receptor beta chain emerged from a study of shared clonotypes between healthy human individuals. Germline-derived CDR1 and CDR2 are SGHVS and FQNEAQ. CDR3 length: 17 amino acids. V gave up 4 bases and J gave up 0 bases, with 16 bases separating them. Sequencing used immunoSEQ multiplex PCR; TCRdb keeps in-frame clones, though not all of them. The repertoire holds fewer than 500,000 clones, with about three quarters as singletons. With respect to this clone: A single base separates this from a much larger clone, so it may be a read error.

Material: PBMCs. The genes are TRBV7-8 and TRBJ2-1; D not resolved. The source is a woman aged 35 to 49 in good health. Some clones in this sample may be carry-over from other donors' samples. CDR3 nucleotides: TGTGCCAGCAGCTCGCCTTGGGTAGCTGGCTCCTACAATGAGCAGTTCTTC. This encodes CASSSPWVAGSYNEQFF.